A single TCR beta chain is shown here with its context. The clone's antigen remains unknown. Base-call qualities are not available, and no considerably larger clone is one nucleotide away. Whole blood was collected in K2EDTA tubes by collaborating institutions according to the institutions' own protocols. For TCRbeta analysis, collaborators shipped samples in one of three forms: frozen whole blood, isolated PBMCs, or DNA extracted from either of those sample types. This specimen comes from a study of blood T cell repertoires in COVID-19 (dated by TCRdb to the early 2020s). Turning to the overall study: Samples covering the acute and convalescent phases of COVID-19 were provided by collaborators in the United States, Italy and Spain. The material from the prospective study consisted of cDNA or gDNA derived from T cells, B-cell-depleted T cells, or PBMCs. Deeply sampled blood TCRbeta repertoires from subjects exposed to, actively infected with, or recovered from COVID-19 were included in the dataset. The repertoires were made available in a free public database intended to serve as a resource for research on the immune response to SARS-CoV-2. Samples were obtained from the ongoing ImmuneRACE study (first 160 participants) and from 1,200 or so subjects provided by 6 global collaborators. A de-identified subject ID, COVID-19 status, age in years and sex were almost always included in the sample metadata. HLA class I and class II types, where available, came from metadata supplied by the sample provider rather than from assay-based typing.

The immunoSEQ Assay, a bias-controlled multiplex PCR, was used to amplify TCRbeta CDR3 regions from genomic DNA. The source study handled its data this way. The number of nucleated cells in each sample was estimated by amplification of reference gene primers within the assay. To quantify the absolute abundance of each unique TCRbeta CDR3 rearrangement, sequence reads were collapsed and filtered. Productive Simpson clonality was computed per sample as the square root of Simpson's diversity index over productive rearrangements. TCRdb carries this immuneACCESS record with in-frame sequences only. Its versions omit some clonotypes, under half of them owing to an unresolved V gene in the studies checked, with the rest unexplained. That table furnishes V, J and clone size, whereas the DNA furnished D and trimming. Within this sample are some 14,000 clones, with roughly 89% of them counted one time only. The ten largest make up under 3% of the sample.

The paper's findings and limits, for the study overall: Clinical and demographic metadata were provided uncurated, with the amount varying by source and participant.

The receptor's source is a woman aged 70 to 79 in a cohort sampled during active or convalescent COVID-19. Material: peripheral blood.

This receptor has the CDR3 CASSPFMVGPDTQYF. The DNA sequence is given as TGTGCCAGCAGCCCATTTATGGTTGGCCCAGATACGCAGTATTTT. The chain couples TRBV9 to TRBJ2-3; the D gene remains uncertain. Per the germline V gene, SGDLS is the CDR1 and YYNGEE is the CDR2. Reading from cysteine to phenylalanine, the CDR3 counts 15 amino acids. Solely the CDR3 DNA is kept, with 45 bases framed from the first base. V is reduced by 4 bases and J by 4 bases, leaving a spacing of 16 bases between them.